What follows are 26 T cell receptor beta chains derived from one specimen sequenced in a study of response to subunit inactivated influenza vaccine (dated by TCRdb to 2017 to 2018). Libraries were made using RT-PCR. The instrument was an Illumina HiSeq 2500. TCRdb reran the public reads through fastp at Q25 and MiXCR, keeping productive beta chains. Records with the same CDR3 protein are collapsed into one entry carrying the most frequent genes and DNA. This sample has some 640,000 distinct CDR3 sequences in its table, and more than 11% of those were observed once. 6.5% to 8.5% of the sample goes to the ten largest clones. Sequencing used PBMCs from blood, obtained 14 days before vaccination. The receptors were sampled from a man aged 50 to 60 who received an inactivated influenza vaccine. Donor details come from another sample of the same person, matched by shared clones.

The chain has TRBV12-3 or TRBV12-4 and TRBJ2-5; unclear D gene. Trimming pared 6 bases from V and 7 bases from J, leaving 21 bases between. The CDR3 consists of 15 residues. CDR3 region: CASRTSRPESGTQYF. DNA for the CDR3: TGTGCCAGCAGGACCTCTAGGCCAGAGTCGGGGACCCAGTACTTC.

The chain combines TRBV7-9 with TRBJ1-1; a possible D gene is TRBD1 (5 bases). Germline V gives CDR1 SEHNR, CDR2 FQNEAQ (reference sequence). Trimming left V 5 bases short and J 2 bases short, with 15 bases between. The CDR3 covers 15 residues. CDR3 sequence: CASSPGHALNTEAFF. CDR3 DNA: TGTGCCAGCAGCCCCGGACATGCCCTCAACACTGAAGCTTTCTTT.

In its sample, this clonotype was seen a few times. The gene calls are TRBV6-2 or TRBV6-3 and TRBJ2-1; the D call may be TRBD1 or TRBD2 (5 bases each). Trimming stripped 7 bases from V and 4 bases from J, with 23 bases between. CDR3 length: 17 amino acids. Germline-derived CDR1 and CDR2 are MNHEY and SVGEGT. CDR3 DNA sequence: TGTGCCAGCAACCCCCGGGACGCGCCCCGAACTTACAATGAGCAGTTCTTC. Residues: CASNPRDAPRTYNEQFF.

This clonotype was seen a handful of times. This chain links TRBV10-3 with TRBJ1-1; 9 nucleotides line up with TRBD1. This CDR3 region has 12 residues. V shed 6 bases and J 7 bases; nucleotides not matched to a gene: 3. Germline-derived CDR1 and CDR2 are ENHRY and SYGVKD. The CDR3 region has the DNA TGTGCCATCAGGGGACAGGGTAATGAAGCTTTCTTT. As protein: CAIRGQGNEAFF.

The rearrangement links TRBV7-8 to TRBJ2-3; possibly TRBD1 for D (6 bases). Deletions cut 2 bases from V and 4 bases from J, with 16 bases between. The CDR3 has 16 amino acids. Germline-derived CDR1 and CDR2 are SGHVS and FQNEAQ. In DNA form, the CDR3 reads TGTGCCAGCAGCTTAAACCAGGGGCTTATCGCAGATACGCAGTATTTT. The encoded protein is CASSLNQGLIADTQYF.

This clonotype was detected only a few times. DNA of the CDR3: TGTGCCAGCAGCTCAGGGGCAGGGGGCCTGGAGACCCAGTACTTC. Translated: CASSSGAGGLETQYF. The chain couples TRBV11-2 to TRBJ2-5, with 8 positions matching TRBD1. The V segment lost 4 bases and the J segment 5 bases; nucleotides outside the gene matches: 9. The CDR3 runs 15 residues. Germline values: CDR1 SGHAT, CDR2 FQNNGV.

The rearrangement links TRBV6-1 to TRBJ2-3; TRBD1 agrees at 10 bases. The CDR3 has 16 amino acids. The J segment lost 8 bases and the V segment lost 7 bases, leaving 15 bases of the junction unmatched. Per germline, CDR1 MNHNS and CDR2 SASEGT. The CDR3 region has the DNA TGTGCCAGCAACCCTTCCCGAGGGACAGGGGATGGTACGCAGTATTTT. Its protein product is CASNPSRGTGDGTQYF.

The CDR3 is CATTPGAGGNTIYF. For the CDR3, the DNA is TGTGCCACTACCCCCGGGGCCGGGGGAAACACCATATATTTT. This rearrangement joins TRBV15 to TRBJ1-3; D is perhaps TRBD1 (5 bases). V shed 9 bases and J shed 4 bases, with 16 bases lying between them. This CDR3 is 14 amino acids long. Per the germline V gene, CDR1 is LNHNV and CDR2 is YYDKDF (reference sequence).

As to this clonotype: A clone one base away is much larger, so this may be a read error. The rearrangement links TRBV5-1 to TRBJ2-1; D unresolved. Germline loops: CDR1 SGHRS, CDR2 YFSETQ. The CDR3 sequence is 12 residues long. CDR3 nucleotide sequence: TGCGCCGGCAGCTTGCTATGGAATGAGCAGTTCTTC. Translated: CAGSLLWNEQFF.

This clonotype showed up just a few times. The chain employs TRBV6-2 or TRBV6-3 and TRBJ2-7; 10 nucleotides align to TRBD1. V was clipped by 2 bases and J by 5 bases; unmatched bases: 15. Germline V gene sequence: CDR1 MNHEY, CDR2 SVGEGT. The CDR3 runs to 18 residues. The CDR3 reads CASSYDGTGVVGLDEQYF. For the CDR3, the DNA is TGTGCCAGCAGTTACGACGGGACAGGGGTTGTTGGTTTGGACGAGCAGTACTTC.

This clonotype was counted a few times. The rearrangement joins TRBV6-5 to TRBJ1-4; 10 nucleotides match TRBD1. The CDR3 is 16 residues long. Germline CDR1 is MNHEY and CDR2 is SVGAGI. V shed 3 bases and J 5 bases; nucleotides not matched to a gene: 6. CDR3 in DNA: TGTGCCAGCAGTTATCGCTGGGACAGGGGCAATGAAAAACTGTTTTTT. It specifies CASSYRWDRGNEKLFF.

V gene TRBV20-1 combines with J gene TRBJ2-3, with 8 positions matching TRBD2. CDR3 size: 13 residues. The junction had 15 bases not matched to a gene; V was cut back by 6 bases and J by 13 bases. Germline-derived CDR1 and CDR2 are DFQATT and SNEGSKA (reference sequence). The CDR3 coding sequence is TGCAGTGCCGGCCGGCGGCGGGGGGTCGGGGAGTATTTT. As protein: CSAGRRRGVGEYF.

This clonotype was seen a few times. The chain links TRBV7-9 to TRBJ2-7; no firm D call. The CDR3 is 12 residues long. Germline V gene data show CDR1 as SEHNR and CDR2 as FQNEAQ (reference sequence). V lost 3 bases and J 5 bases, leaving 8 bases between the germline ends. CDR3: CASSFLLDEQYF. CDR3 DNA: TGTGCCAGCAGCTTCTTACTTGACGAGCAGTACTTC.

The rearrangement uses TRBV6-5 and TRBJ2-1; D not certain. The CDR3 consists of 14 residues. CDR1 is MNHEY and CDR2 is SVGAGI in the germline V gene. V was trimmed by 0 bases and J by 8 bases, leaving 11 bases between them. CDR3 coding DNA: TGTGCCAGCAGTTACTCGGCTAGGATCTATGAGCAGTTCTTC. Translation: CASSYSARIYEQFF.

Note on this clonotype: Its ends do not fully match the called genes, so a read error is possible. Here the CDR3 DNA reads TGTGCTAGCAGCTTAGCTCGAGGACCGACAGACTACAATGAGCAGTTCTTC. It translates to CASSLARGPTDYNEQFF. The genes are TRBV7-7 and TRBJ2-1; the D gene is possibly TRBD1 (5 bases). CDR1 is SSHAT and CDR2 is FNYEAQ in the germline V gene (reference sequence). CDR3 length equals 17 residues.

This clonotype came up a few times. This chain connects TRBV12-3 or TRBV12-4 to TRBJ1-6; tentative D call: TRBD1 (5 bases). V was clipped by 3 bases and J by 5 bases, with 8 bases between them. The CDR3 covers 14 residues. The chain's CDR3 is CASSLRGNNSPLHF. CDR3 DNA sequence: TGTGCCAGCAGTTTGAGGGGAAATAATTCACCCCTCCACTTT.

This clonotype has just a few counts. The chain couples TRBV3-1 to TRBJ2-7, with 9 bases aligning to TRBD2. Losses at the gene ends were 8 bases for V and 6 bases for J; bases not matched to a gene: 8. Germline V gene lookup returns CDR1 LGHDT and CDR2 YNNKEL (reference sequence). The CDR3 length is 13 residues. The CDR3: CASGSLAGTEQYF. As DNA, the CDR3 is TGTGCCAGCGGCAGTCTAGCGGGGACCGAGCAGTACTTC.

This clonotype was seen ten or more times. The V gene is TRBV7-2, the J gene TRBJ2-1; TRBD2 matches 12 bases. The CDR3 length is 14 residues. CDR1 SGHTA and CDR2 FQGNSA come from the germline V gene. Germline trimming cut 2 bases from V and 8 bases from J; bases unmatched to any gene: 1. The CDR3 nucleotides read TGTGCCAGCAGCTTACTAGCGGGAGGGTATGAGCAGTTCTTC. Its translation is CASSLLAGGYEQFF. Looking up the rest from reference TRBV7-2 and TRBJ2-1 gives the full variable domain: GAGVSQSPSNKVTEKGKDVELRCDPISGHTALYWYRQSLGQGLEFLIYFQGNSAPDKSGLPSDRFSAERTGGSVSTLTIQRTQQEDSAVYLCASSLLAGGYEQFFGPGTRLTVL.

There are a few counts of this clonotype. The chain couples TRBV20-1 to TRBJ2-5; weak D call: TRBD1 (6 bases). Germline V gives CDR1 DFQATT, CDR2 SNEGSKA (reference sequence). The CDR3 is 14 amino acids. Deletions cut 0 bases from V and 5 bases from J, with 13 bases between. The CDR3 is CSARDRRGTETQYF. In nucleotides, the CDR3 is TGCAGTGCTAGAGATCGAAGGGGGACGGAGACCCAGTACTTC.

This clonotype turned up a few times. This chain connects TRBV4-2 to TRBJ1-1; D gene ambiguous. The CDR3 runs 15 residues. V was pared by 0 bases and J by 1 base, with 9 bases between. Germline values: CDR1 LGHNA, CDR2 YNFKEQ. CDR3 nucleotides: TGTGCCAGCAGCCAAGAGCAGGAGGGGAACACTGAAGCTTTCTTT. As protein: CASSQEQEGNTEAFF.

The rearrangement joins TRBV7-2 to TRBJ2-1; weak D call: TRBD2 (6 bases). CDR3 length equals 16 residues. With 5 bases removed from V and 4 bases from J, the gap between germline ends came to 18 bases. The germline V gene has CDR1 SGHTA and CDR2 FQGNSA. CDR3: CASSPSSARGYNEQFF. The CDR3 coding sequence is TGTGCCAGCAGCCCATCTAGCGCAAGAGGGTACAATGAGCAGTTCTTC.

The chain is built from TRBV30 and TRBJ2-1; D is uncertain. This CDR3 comprises 16 residues. V was pared by 2 bases and J by 0 bases, with 14 bases between. CDR1 is GTSNPN and CDR2 is SVGIG in the germline V gene (reference sequence). The CDR3 DNA follows: TGTGCCTGGAGTCCCCTGGCGGTGGCCTCCTACAATGAGCAGTTCTTC. Protein sequence: CAWSPLAVASYNEQFF.

The chain carries TRBV15 and TRBJ2-2; D remains unclear. The CDR3 totals 14 residues. The V end was cut by 1 base, the J end by 6 bases, with 9 bases between. Germline V gene lookup returns CDR1 LNHNV and CDR2 YYDKDF (reference sequence). The CDR3 sequence is CATSRVRSAGELFF. CDR3 coding DNA: TGTGCCACCAGCAGAGTCAGGTCGGCCGGGGAGCTGTTTTTT.

This clonotype was counted only a few times. The chain recombines TRBV2 with TRBJ2-2; no reliable D call. The CDR3 runs 16 residues. The ends were cut back, 5 bases at V and 0 bases at J, with 13 bases in the middle. Germline V gives CDR1 SNHLY, CDR2 FYNNEI. The CDR3 DNA reads as TGTGCCAGCAGTTGGATGCACTACGCGAACACCGGGGAGCTGTTTTTT. It translates to CASSWMHYANTGELFF.

V and J are TRBV29-1 and TRBJ2-3; D uncertain. The germline V and J ends were trimmed by 4 bases and 0 bases, with 8 bases remaining between them. This CDR3 has 13 residues. Per germline, CDR1 SQVTM and CDR2 ANQGSEA. CDR3 coding DNA: TGCAGCGTTGCCACACTTAGCACAGATACGCAGTATTTT. Translation gives CSVATLSTDTQYF.

This clonotype was seen only a few times. The chain employs TRBV5-5 and TRBJ1-3; D unresolved. V lost 2 bases to trimming and J lost 0 bases, with 9 bases between them. The CDR3 loop spans 15 amino acids. CDR1 is SGHKS and CDR2 is YYEKEE in the germline V gene (reference sequence). The CDR3, as DNA: TGTGCCAGCAGCTTCTCCAGGTCCTCTGGAAACACCATATATTTT. Protein: CASSFSRSSGNTIYF.